The 22 T cell receptor beta chains below all came from one sample that was sequenced in a study of cytomegalovirus exposure and HLA in healthy donors. The PCR ran on 60 Vbeta and 13 Jbeta primers. Using immunoSEQ multiplex PCR, the repertoire was profiled, and TCRdb retains in-frame clones only, with some absent. Here the sample spans some 150,000 clones, about 71% being singletons. Input material: PBMCs. All receptors come from a woman between 55 and 75 years old in good health and CMV-seropositive.

This clone was recorded once. The rearrangement links TRBV5-1 to TRBJ1-3; perhaps TRBD1 as D (5 bases). Trimming pared 7 bases from V and 0 bases from J, leaving 11 bases between. From germline, CDR1 is SGHRS and CDR2 YFSETQ. This CDR3 has 14 amino acids. In DNA form, the CDR3 reads TGCGCCAGCTCCCGGGGGAGCTCTGGAAACACCATATATTTT. This translates into CASSRGSSGNTIYF.

The V and J genes are TRBV5-8 and TRBJ1-2, with 12 bases matching TRBD1. In germline, CDR1 is SGHTS, CDR2 YDEGEE. This CDR3 is built from 14 residues. V dropped 4 bases and J dropped 7; count of bases not matched to a gene: 5. For the CDR3, the DNA is TGTGCCAGCAGCCGGGACAGGGGGCAAGGTGGCTACACCTTC. It translates to CASSRDRGQGGYTF.

V gene TRBV28 combines with J gene TRBJ2-1, with D perhaps matching TRBD1 (5 bases). This CDR3 is built from 12 residues. V dropped 10 bases and J dropped 10 bases, with 17 bases sitting between them. Germline V gene data show CDR1 as MDHEN and CDR2 as SYDVKM. DNA for the CDR3: TGTGCCACCTCAGTGGGGCCCAGGGAGCAGTTCTTC. Protein: CATSVGPREQFF.

The V and J genes are TRBV13 and TRBJ1-1; TRBD1 agrees at 7 bases. CDR3 size: 16 residues. Trimming at V came to 1 base and at J to 3 bases, leaving 8 bases not matched to a gene. CDR1 PRHDT and CDR2 FYEKMQ come from the germline V gene (reference sequence). The CDR3 loop reads CASSLARIDRDTEAFF. DNA for the CDR3: TGTGCCAGCAGCTTAGCCCGGATAGACAGGGACACTGAAGCTTTCTTT. The full variable domain, with the rest looked up from reference TRBV13 and TRBJ1-1, is AAGVIQSPRHLIKEKRETATLKCYPIPRHDTVYWYQQGPGQDPQFLISFYEKMQSDKGSIPDRFSAQQFSDYHSELNMSSLELGDSALYFCASSLARIDRDTEAFFGQGTRLTVV.

The J gene is TRBJ2-3, the V gene TRBV5-1; TRBD1 matches at 7 bases. Germline values: CDR1 SGHRS, CDR2 YFSETQ. Trimming took 0 bases from V and 3 from J; bases not matched to a gene: 7. This CDR3 is 16 amino acids long. CDR3 bases: TGCGCCAGCAGCTTGGGTCGGGACAGCATAACAGATACGCAGTATTTT. Amino acids: CASSLGRDSITDTQYF.

This rearrangement joins TRBV27 to TRBJ1-2, with a weak D call TRBD1 (5 bases). Trimming shortened V by 2 bases and J by 4 bases, and 5 bases separated the two germline ends. The CDR3 spans 12 residues. CDR1 MNHEY and CDR2 SMNVEV come from the germline V gene (reference sequence). The DNA of the CDR3 is TGTGCCAGCAGTTTAAGGGGCTATGGCTACACCTTC. Translation: CASSLRGYGYTF.

The chain has TRBV30 and TRBJ2-2, with a possible D match to TRBD1 (6 bases). The CDR3 covers 12 residues. The germline gives CDR1 GTSNPN, CDR2 SVGIG (reference sequence). Trimming took off 4 bases at V and 7 bases at J, with 10 bases between the two ends. The CDR3 region has the DNA TGTGCCTGGAACGAAGGGGGCGGGGAGCTGTTTTTT. It is translated as CAWNEGGGELFF.

This chain links TRBV6-5 with TRBJ1-5; D uncertain. This CDR3 is 12 amino acids long. Trimming took 6 bases from V and 0 from J, leaving 3 bases between them. Germline V CDR1 and CDR2: MNHEY, SVGAGI. The CDR3 DNA reads as TGTGCCAGCAGCAATAGCAATCAGCCCCAGCATTTT. Encoded protein: CASSNSNQPQHF.

J is TRBJ1-2 and V is TRBV28, with unresolved D. Per the germline V gene, CDR1 is MDHEN and CDR2 is SYDVKM. The CDR3 has 12 amino acids. Trimming took off 10 bases at V and 4 bases at J, with 13 bases between the two ends. The CDR3 bases are TGTGCCACCCTTAGCGTCCGCTATGGCTACACCTTC. Protein sequence: CATLSVRYGYTF.

This clone was recorded a few times. V gene TRBV5-1 combines with J gene TRBJ1-3, with D possibly being TRBD1 (6 bases). This CDR3 has 15 amino acids. V was pared by 5 bases and J by 3 bases, with 15 bases between. In germline, CDR1 is SGHRS, CDR2 YFSETQ. CDR3 sequence reads: CASSPYTGSGNTIYF. The CDR3 DNA reads TGCGCCAGCAGTCCTTATACAGGGAGTGGAAACACCATATATTTT.

The chain links TRBV5-4 to TRBJ2-3; 7 bases align to TRBD2. The J segment lost 0 bases and the V segment lost 1 base, leaving 5 bases of the junction unmatched. Germline CDR1 reads SGHNT; CDR2 reads YYREEE (reference sequence). CDR3 length equals 16 residues. Written as DNA, the CDR3 is TGTGCCAGCAGCTTGAAACTAGCGACCAGCACAGATACGCAGTATTTT. Translating it yields CASSLKLATSTDTQYF.

The rearrangement joins TRBV28 to TRBJ1-1; D is uncertain. The CDR3 consists of 13 residues. The V and J ends lost 2 bases and 8 bases respectively, with 12 bases between them. The V gene's germline CDR1 is MDHEN and CDR2 SYDVKM. CDR3 DNA sequence: TGTGCCAGCAGTTTACCCCCACAGACGGAAGCTTTCTTT. It yields the protein CASSLPPQTEAFF. Full variable domain (missing parts from reference TRBV28 and TRBJ1-1): DVKVTQSSRYLVKRTGEKVFLECVQDMDHENMFWYRQDPGLGLRLIYFSYDVKMKEKGDIPEGYSVSREKKERFSLILESASTNQTSMYLCASSLPPQTEAFFGQGTRLTVV.

V usage is TRBV5-1 and J usage is TRBJ2-1; TRBD2 matches at 8 bases. With V trimmed by 4 bases and J by 3 bases, 12 bases remained unmatched. This CDR3 is built from 17 residues. Looked up from germline, CDR1 is SGHRS and CDR2 is YFSETQ. In DNA form, the CDR3 reads TGCGCCAGCAGCCGGACGGGGGGGGCGGCTCTCTACAATGAGCAGTTCTTC. Amino acids: CASSRTGGAALYNEQFF.

The rearrangement links TRBV6-6 to TRBJ2-7; D might be TRBD2 (6 bases). CDR3 length equals 13 residues. Looked up from germline, CDR1 is MNHNY and CDR2 is SVGAGI (reference sequence). Trimming stripped 6 bases from V and 2 bases from J, with 11 bases between. In DNA form, the CDR3 reads TGTGCCAGCAGCCGGGACTTAACCTACGAGCAGTACTTC. Amino acids: CASSRDLTYEQYF.

The gene calls are TRBV6-1 and TRBJ1-2, with 10 bases matching TRBD1. This CDR3 contains 13 residues. V was clipped by 8 bases and J by 6 bases; unmatched bases: 6. Germline values: CDR1 MNHNS, CDR2 SASEGT. The CDR3 sequence: CASGDRGAHGYTF. The CDR3 DNA reads TGTGCCAGCGGGGACAGGGGAGCCCATGGCTACACCTTC.

This sequence joins TRBV5-1 and TRBJ2-2, with TRBD1 identical over 7 bases. V lost 4 bases to trimming and J lost 6 bases; unmatched junction nucleotides: 9. The V gene's germline CDR1 is SGHRS and CDR2 YFSETQ. CDR3 length: 15 amino acids. CDR3 nucleotide sequence: TGCGCCAGCAGCCAGACAGGGATGGTGGCCGGGGAGCTGTTTTTT. Its protein product is CASSQTGMVAGELFF. Looking up the rest from reference TRBV5-1 and TRBJ2-2 gives the full variable domain: KAGVTQTPRYLIKTRGQQVTLSCSPISGHRSVSWYQQTPGQGLQFLFEYFSETQRNKGNFPGRFSGRQFSNSRSEMNVSTLELGDSALYLCASSQTGMVAGELFFGEGSRLTVL.

V is TRBV2 and J is TRBJ2-2; possible D gene TRBD2, 6 bases. The germline CDR1 and CDR2 sequences are SNHLY and FYNNEI. The CDR3 is made up of 15 amino acids. Between the trimmed V and J ends, which lost 1 base and 6 bases, there was a span of 12 bases. The CDR3 protein is CASSEVSGGSGELFF. The CDR3 coding sequence is TGTGCCAGCAGTGAAGTTAGCGGCGGTTCCGGGGAGCTGTTTTTT.

The rearrangement uses TRBV7-9 and TRBJ2-1; 12 positions agree with TRBD2. The CDR3 is 15 amino acids. J gave up 7 bases and V 5 bases, and 6 bases lay outside the gene matches. Germline V gene sequence: CDR1 SEHNR, CDR2 FQNEAQ (reference sequence). CDR3 nucleotides: TGTGCCAGCAGCCCTAGCGGGACTAGCGGGAATGAGCAGTTCTTC. Translating it yields CASSPSGTSGNEQFF.

The rearrangement joins TRBV28 to TRBJ2-1; the match to TRBD2 covers 7 bases. The germline V gene encodes CDR1 MDHEN and CDR2 SYDVKM. V lost 2 bases to trimming and J lost 5 bases; unmatched junction nucleotides: 6. The CDR3 consists of 15 residues. CDR3 amino acids: CASSLPAGSDNEQFF. The DNA for the CDR3 is TGTGCCAGCAGTTTACCAGCGGGAAGCGACAATGAGCAGTTCTTC.

This chain joins TRBV5-1 and TRBJ2-2, with TRBD1 as a possible D gene (5 bases). Trimming pared 0 bases from V and 7 bases from J, leaving 10 bases between. The CDR3 totals 14 residues. Per the germline V gene, CDR1 is SGHRS and CDR2 is YFSETQ. CDR3 sequence (DNA): TGCGCCAGCAGCTTGGCCAGGGCAATCGGGGAGCTGTTTTTT. This gives the protein CASSLARAIGELFF.

The V gene is TRBV25-1, the J gene TRBJ2-7; D perhaps matches TRBD1 (5 bases). Germline loops: CDR1 MGHDK, CDR2 SYGVNS. Trimming took off 6 bases at V and 7 bases at J, with 13 bases between the two ends. The CDR3 has 12 amino acids. The CDR3 reads CASSPPKGEQYF. The CDR3 nucleotides are TGTGCCAGCAGCCCACCTAAGGGGGAGCAGTACTTC.

The gene calls are TRBV27 and TRBJ1-1, with D maybe TRBD1 (5 bases). V lost 0 bases and J lost 4, with 6 bases in between. The CDR3 extends over 13 amino acids. Germline V lookup: CDR1 MNHEY, CDR2 SMNVEV (reference sequence). DNA for the CDR3: TGTGCCAGCAGTTTATCTAGGGGCACTGAAGCTTTCTTT. It codes for CASSLSRGTEAFF.